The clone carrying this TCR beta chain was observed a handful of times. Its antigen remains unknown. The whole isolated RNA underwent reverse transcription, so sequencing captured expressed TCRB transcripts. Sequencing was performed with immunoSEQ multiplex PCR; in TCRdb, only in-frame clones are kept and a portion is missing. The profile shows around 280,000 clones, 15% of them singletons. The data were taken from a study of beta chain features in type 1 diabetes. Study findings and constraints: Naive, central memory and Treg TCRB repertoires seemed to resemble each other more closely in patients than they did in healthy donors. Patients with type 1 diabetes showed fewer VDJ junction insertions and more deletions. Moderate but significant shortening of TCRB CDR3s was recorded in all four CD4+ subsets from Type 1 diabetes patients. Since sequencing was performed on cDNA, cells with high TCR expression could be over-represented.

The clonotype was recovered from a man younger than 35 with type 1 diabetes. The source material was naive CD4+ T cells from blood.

The CDR3 sequence: CSVARNTEAFF. CDR3 sequence (DNA): TGCAGCGTCGCCAGGAACACTGAAGCTTTCTTT. The rearrangement uses TRBV29-1 and TRBJ1-1; no clear D. Germline V gene lookup returns CDR1 SQVTM and CDR2 ANQGSEA. This CDR3 has 11 residues. With 6 bases removed from V and 1 base from J, the gap between germline ends came to 6 bases.